This T cell receptor (beta chain) was sequenced for a study of T cells in localized non-small cell lung cancer. General study points: Adjacent lung had a median roughly 61 of the 100 largest tumor clones. Uninvolved adjacent lung showed the highest T cell clonality, exceeding tumor. Sequencing covered just one tumor region, so heterogeneity cannot be ruled out.

This clone has a handful of counts. Its target is not known. Produced via immunoSEQ multiplex PCR; TCRdb's table is partial and in-frame only. The sample contains around 41,000 clones, around 86% of which appear only once. The clonotype originates from a woman aged 18 to 55 with stage III lung adenocarcinoma. The sample in question was peripheral blood, obtained before any cancer treatment.

CDR3 protein: CASSLSGLRDEQYF. As DNA, the CDR3 is TGTGCCAGCAGCTTATCAGGGTTGAGGGACGAGCAGTACTTC. The chain carries TRBV7-2 and TRBJ2-7; D is perhaps TRBD1 or TRBD2 (5 bases each). This CDR3 is 14 amino acids long. The V gene's germline CDR1 is SGHTA and CDR2 FQGNSA. V dropped 2 bases and J dropped 5 bases, with 13 bases sitting between them.